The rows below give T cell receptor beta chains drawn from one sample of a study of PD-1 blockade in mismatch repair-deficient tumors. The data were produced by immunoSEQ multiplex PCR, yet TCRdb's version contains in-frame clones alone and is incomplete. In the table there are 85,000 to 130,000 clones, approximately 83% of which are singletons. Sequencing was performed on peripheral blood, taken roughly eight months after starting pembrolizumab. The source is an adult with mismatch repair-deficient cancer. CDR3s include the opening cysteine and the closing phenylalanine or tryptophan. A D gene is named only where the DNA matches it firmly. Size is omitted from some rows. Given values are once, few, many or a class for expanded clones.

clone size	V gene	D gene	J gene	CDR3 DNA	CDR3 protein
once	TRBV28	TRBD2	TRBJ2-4	TGTGCCAGCACCCCTTCGGTCGGGAGGGCGGGCTCCAAAAACATTCAGTACTTC	CASTPSVGRAGSKNIQYF
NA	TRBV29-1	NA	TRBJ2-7	TGCAGCTCGGGGCTTGGGACCGGCGAGCAGTACTTC	CSSGLGTGEQYF
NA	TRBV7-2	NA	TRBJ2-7	TGTGCCAGCAGTCGGACTTCCTACGAGCAGTACTTC	CASSRTSYEQYF
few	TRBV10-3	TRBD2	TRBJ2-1	TGTGCCATCAGTGAGCTGGTAGCGGGATACAATGAGCAGTTCTTC	CAISELVAGYNEQFF
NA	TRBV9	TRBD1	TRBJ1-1	TGTGCCAGCAGCGTATTCAGGGGGCCAAACACTGAAGCTTTCTTT	CASSVFRGPNTEAFF
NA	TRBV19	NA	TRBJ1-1	TGTGCCAGTAGTATGTCGACTGAAGCTTTCTTT	CASSMSTEAFF
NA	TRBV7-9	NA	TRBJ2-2	TGTGCCAGCAGCTTAGGCGGTATTGCCGGGGAGCTGTTTTTT	CASSLGGIAGELFF
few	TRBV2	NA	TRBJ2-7	TGTGCCAGCAGTGTAAACTACGAGCAGTACTTC	CASSVNYEQYF
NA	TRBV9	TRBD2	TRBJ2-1	TGTGCCAGCAGCGTATTTGGTGGGGTGGTGAGCGGGAGTTACAATGAGCAGTTCTTC	CASSVFGGVVSGSYNEQFF
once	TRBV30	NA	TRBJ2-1	TGTGCCTGGAGTCCAGGATACAATGAGCAGTTCTTC	CAWSPGYNEQFF
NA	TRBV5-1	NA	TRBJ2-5	TGCGCCAGCAGCTCCAACTCGTACCAAGAGACCCAGTACTTC	CASSSNSYQETQYF
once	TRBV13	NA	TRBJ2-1	TGTGCCAGCAGCCTACTAAGCCGGTCGGAGCAGTTCTTC	CASSLLSRSEQFF
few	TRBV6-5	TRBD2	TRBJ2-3	TGTGCCAGCAGCCCCTTACGGGGGGTTACAGATACGCAGTATTTT	CASSPLRGVTDTQYF
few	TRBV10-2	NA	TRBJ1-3	TGCGCCAGCCGCGGAGGGGACGGCTACCTCTCTGGAAACACCATATATTTT	CASRGGDGYLSGNTIYF
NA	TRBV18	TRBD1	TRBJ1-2	TGTGCCAGCTCACCAAACGTAGGACAGGGGAACTATGGCTACACCTTC	CASSPNVGQGNYGYTF
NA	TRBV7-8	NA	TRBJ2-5	TGTGCCAGCAGCCAGGGGATGAGGGGGCAAGAGACCCAGTACTTC	CASSQGMRGQETQYF
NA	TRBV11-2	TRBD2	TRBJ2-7	TGTGCCAGCAGCTTCCTAGCGGGAGTGAAATACGAGCAGTACTTC	CASSFLAGVKYEQYF
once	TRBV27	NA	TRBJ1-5	TGTGCCAGCAGGGACAGAGAGCATCAGCCCCAGCATTTT	CASRDREHQPQHF
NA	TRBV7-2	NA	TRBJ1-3	TGTGCCAGCAGCACCGACTCGGGATCCCTCTCTGGAAACACCATATATTTT	CASSTDSGSLSGNTIYF
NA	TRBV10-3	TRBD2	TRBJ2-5	TGTGCCATCAGCCTAGCGGGAGAAGAGACCCAGTACTTC	CAISLAGEETQYF
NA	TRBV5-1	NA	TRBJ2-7	TGCGCCAGCAGCTTGGGAACGGGGGCCTACGAGCAGTACTTC	CASSLGTGAYEQYF
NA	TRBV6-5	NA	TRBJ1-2	TGTGCCAGCAGTTACGACAGGATTAACTATGGCTACACCTTC	CASSYDRINYGYTF
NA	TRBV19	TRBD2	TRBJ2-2	TGTGCCAGTAGAGGCCCCGGACTAGCGGGAGGGCCCGGGGAGCTGTTTTTT	CASRGPGLAGGPGELFF
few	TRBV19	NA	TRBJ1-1	TGTGCCAGTAGTACCACCGGGACCGAAGGCGCTGAAGCTTTCTTT	CASSTTGTEGAEAFF
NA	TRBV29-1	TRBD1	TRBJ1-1	TGCAGCGTTGTTCGGGACAGGAACACTGAAGCTTTCTTT	CSVVRDRNTEAFF
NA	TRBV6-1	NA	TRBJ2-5	TGTGCCAGCAGTTCGGAAGAGACCCAGTACTTC	CASSSEETQYF
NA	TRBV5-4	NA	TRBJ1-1	TGTGCCAGCAGCTCCGGACAGACGACGAACACTGAAGCTTTCTTT	CASSSGQTTNTEAFF
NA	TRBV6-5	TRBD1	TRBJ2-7	TGTGCCAGCAGTAGTGGACAGGGGGCACAGTACGAGCAGTACTTC	CASSSGQGAQYEQYF
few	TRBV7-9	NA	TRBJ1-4	TGTGCCACGGAGGGTGAAAAACTGTTTTTT	CATEGEKLFF
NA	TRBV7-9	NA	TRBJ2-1	TGTGCCAGCAGCTTAGCGGGATCTTCCTACAATGAGCAGTTCTTC	CASSLAGSSYNEQFF
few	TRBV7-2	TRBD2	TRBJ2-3	TGTGCCAGCAGCTTTAGCGGGAGAATAGGAGATACGCAGTATTTT	CASSFSGRIGDTQYF